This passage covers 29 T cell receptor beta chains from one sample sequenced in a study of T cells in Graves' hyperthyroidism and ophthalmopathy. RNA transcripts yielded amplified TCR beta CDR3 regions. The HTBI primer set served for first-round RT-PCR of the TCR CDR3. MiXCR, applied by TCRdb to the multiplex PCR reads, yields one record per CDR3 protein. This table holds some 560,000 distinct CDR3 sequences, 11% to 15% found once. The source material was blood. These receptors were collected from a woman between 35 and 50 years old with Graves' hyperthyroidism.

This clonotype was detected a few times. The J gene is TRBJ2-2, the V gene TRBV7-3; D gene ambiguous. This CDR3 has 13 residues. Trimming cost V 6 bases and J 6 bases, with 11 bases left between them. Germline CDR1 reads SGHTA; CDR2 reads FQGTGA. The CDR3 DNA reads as TGTGCCAGCAGTCCTCCGGGCGCCGGGGAGCTGTTTTTT. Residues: CASSPPGAGELFF.

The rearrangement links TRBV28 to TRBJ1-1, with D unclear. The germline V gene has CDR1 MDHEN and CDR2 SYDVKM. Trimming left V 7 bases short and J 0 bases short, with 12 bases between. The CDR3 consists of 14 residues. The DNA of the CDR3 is TGTGCCAGCAACTATCCATCCCTGAACACTGAAGCTTTCTTT. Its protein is CASNYPSLNTEAFF. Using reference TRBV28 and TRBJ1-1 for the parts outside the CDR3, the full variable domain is DVKVTQSSRYLVKRTGEKVFLECVQDMDHENMFWYRQDPGLGLRLIYFSYDVKMKEKGDIPEGYSVSREKKERFSLILESASTNQTSMYLCASNYPSLNTEAFFGQGTRLTVV.

CDR3 protein: CAISRLAGVSTGELFF. CDR3 DNA: TGTGCCATCAGCCGCTTAGCGGGAGTGAGCACCGGGGAGCTGTTTTTT. The J gene is TRBJ2-2, the V gene TRBV12-3 or TRBV12-4; 9 bases line up with TRBD2. This CDR3 comprises 16 residues. V dropped 10 bases and J dropped 4; count of bases not matched to a gene: 13.

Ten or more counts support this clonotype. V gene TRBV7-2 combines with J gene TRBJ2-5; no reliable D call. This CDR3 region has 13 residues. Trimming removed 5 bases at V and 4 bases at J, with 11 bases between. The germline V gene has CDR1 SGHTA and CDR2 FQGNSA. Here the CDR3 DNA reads TGTGCCAGCAGCCCTGATACGGGAGAGACCCAGTACTTC. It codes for CASSPDTGETQYF.

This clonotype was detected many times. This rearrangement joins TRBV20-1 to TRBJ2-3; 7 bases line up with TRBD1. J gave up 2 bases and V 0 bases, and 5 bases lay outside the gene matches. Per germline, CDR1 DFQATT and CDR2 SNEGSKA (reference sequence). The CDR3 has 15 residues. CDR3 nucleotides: TGCAGTGCTAGAGAAACAGGGGTATACACAGATACGCAGTATTTT. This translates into CSARETGVYTDTQYF.

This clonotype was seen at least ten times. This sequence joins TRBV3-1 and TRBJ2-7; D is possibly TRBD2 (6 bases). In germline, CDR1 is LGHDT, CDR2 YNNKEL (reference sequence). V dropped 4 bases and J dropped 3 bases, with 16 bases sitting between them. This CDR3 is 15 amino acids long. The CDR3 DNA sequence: TGTGCCAGCAGCCGGGGAACTCCGGGAGACTACGAGCAGTACTTC. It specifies CASSRGTPGDYEQYF.

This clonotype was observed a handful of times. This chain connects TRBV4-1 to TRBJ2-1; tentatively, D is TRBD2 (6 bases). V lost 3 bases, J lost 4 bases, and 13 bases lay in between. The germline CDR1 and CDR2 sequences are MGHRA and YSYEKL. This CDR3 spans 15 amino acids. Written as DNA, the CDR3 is TGCGCCAGCAGCCATCCCTGGACTAATTACAATGAGCAGTTCTTC. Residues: CASSHPWTNYNEQFF.

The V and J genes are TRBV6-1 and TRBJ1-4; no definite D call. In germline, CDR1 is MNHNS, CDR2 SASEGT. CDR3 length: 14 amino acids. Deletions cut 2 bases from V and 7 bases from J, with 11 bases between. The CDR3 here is CASSERGRAEKLFF. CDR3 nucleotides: TGTGCCAGCAGTGAACGAGGACGGGCTGAAAAACTGTTTTTT.

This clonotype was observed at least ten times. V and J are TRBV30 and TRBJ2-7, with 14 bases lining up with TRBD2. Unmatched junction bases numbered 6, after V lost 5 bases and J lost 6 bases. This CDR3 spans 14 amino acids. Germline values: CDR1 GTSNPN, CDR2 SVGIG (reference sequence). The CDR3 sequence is CAWCPGTSGSEQYF. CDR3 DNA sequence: TGTGCCTGGTGCCCCGGGACTAGCGGGAGCGAGCAGTACTTC.

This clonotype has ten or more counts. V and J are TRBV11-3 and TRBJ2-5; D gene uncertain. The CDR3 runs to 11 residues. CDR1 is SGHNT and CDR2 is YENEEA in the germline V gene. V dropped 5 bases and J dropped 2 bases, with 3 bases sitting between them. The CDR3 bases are TGTGCCAGCAGCCAACAAGAGACCCAGTACTTC. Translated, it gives CASSQQETQYF.

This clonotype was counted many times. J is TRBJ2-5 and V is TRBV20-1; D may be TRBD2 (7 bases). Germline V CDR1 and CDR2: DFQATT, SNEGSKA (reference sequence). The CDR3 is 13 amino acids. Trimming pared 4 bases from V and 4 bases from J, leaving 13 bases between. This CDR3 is CSANGGARETQYF. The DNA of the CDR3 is TGCAGTGCTAATGGGGGGGCTCGAGAGACCCAGTACTTC.

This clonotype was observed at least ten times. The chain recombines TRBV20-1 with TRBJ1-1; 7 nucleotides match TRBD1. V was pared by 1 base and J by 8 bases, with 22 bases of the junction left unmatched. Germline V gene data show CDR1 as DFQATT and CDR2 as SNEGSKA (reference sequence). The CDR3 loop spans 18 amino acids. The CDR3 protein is CSARAPPGNYLTGREAFF. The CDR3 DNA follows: TGCAGTGCTAGAGCTCCGCCCGGGAACTACTTGACAGGGAGGGAAGCTTTCTTT.

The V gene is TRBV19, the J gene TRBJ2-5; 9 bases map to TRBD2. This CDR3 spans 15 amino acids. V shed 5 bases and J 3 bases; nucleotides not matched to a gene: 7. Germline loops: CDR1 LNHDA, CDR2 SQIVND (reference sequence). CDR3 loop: CASSSWTSAEETQYF. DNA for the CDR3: TGTGCCAGTAGTTCCTGGACTAGCGCCGAAGAGACCCAGTACTTC.

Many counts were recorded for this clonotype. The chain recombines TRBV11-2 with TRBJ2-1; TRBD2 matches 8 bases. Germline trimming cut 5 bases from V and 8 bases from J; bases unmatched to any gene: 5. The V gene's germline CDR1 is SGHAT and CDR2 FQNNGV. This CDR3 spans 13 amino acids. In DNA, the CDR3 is TGTGCCAGCAGCGCCGGGACTAGTGATGAGCAGTTCTTC. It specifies CASSAGTSDEQFF.

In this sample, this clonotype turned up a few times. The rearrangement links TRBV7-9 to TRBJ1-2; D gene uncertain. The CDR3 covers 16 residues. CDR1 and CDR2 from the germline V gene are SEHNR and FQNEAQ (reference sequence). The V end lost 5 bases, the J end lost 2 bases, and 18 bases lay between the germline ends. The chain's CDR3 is CASSPQWVLENYGYTF. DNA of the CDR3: TGTGCCAGCAGCCCACAGTGGGTCTTGGAGAACTATGGCTACACCTTC.

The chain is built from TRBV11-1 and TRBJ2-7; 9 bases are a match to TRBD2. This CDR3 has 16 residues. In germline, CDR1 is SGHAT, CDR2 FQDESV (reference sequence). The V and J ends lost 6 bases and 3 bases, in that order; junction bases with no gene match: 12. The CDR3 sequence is CASSAQREVDIYEQYF. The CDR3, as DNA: TGTGCCAGCAGTGCACAGCGGGAGGTTGATATCTACGAGCAGTACTTC.

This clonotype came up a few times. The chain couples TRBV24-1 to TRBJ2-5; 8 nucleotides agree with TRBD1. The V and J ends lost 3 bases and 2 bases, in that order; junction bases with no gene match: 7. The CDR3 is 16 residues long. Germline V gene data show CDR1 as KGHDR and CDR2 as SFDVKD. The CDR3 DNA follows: TGTGCCACCAGTGATGACGGGACAGGCGGACAAGAGACCCAGTACTTC. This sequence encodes CATSDDGTGGQETQYF.

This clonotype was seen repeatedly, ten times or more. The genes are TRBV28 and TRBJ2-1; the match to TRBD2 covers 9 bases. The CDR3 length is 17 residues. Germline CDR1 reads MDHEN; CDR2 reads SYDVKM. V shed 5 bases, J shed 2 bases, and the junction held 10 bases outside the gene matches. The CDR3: CASSSAGLAGTYNEQFF. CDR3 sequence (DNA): TGTGCCAGCAGTAGCGCGGGGCTAGCGGGAACCTACAATGAGCAGTTCTTC.

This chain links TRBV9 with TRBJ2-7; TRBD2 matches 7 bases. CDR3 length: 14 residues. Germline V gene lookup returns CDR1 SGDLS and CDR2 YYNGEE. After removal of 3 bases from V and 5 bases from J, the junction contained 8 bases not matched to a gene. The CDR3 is CASSATSFSNEQYF. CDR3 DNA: TGTGCCAGCAGCGCGACTAGCTTCAGCAACGAGCAGTACTTC.

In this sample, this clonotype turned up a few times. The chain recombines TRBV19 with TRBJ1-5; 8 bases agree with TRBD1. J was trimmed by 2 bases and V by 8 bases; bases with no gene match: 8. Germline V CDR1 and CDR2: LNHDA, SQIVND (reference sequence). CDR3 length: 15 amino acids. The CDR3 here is CASAKDRGGNQPQHF. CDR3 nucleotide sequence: TGTGCCAGTGCTAAAGACAGGGGCGGCAATCAGCCCCAGCATTTT.

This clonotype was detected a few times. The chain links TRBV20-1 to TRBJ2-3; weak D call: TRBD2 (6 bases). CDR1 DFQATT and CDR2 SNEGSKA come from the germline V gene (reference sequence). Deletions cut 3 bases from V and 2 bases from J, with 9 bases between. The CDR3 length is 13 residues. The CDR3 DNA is TGCAGTGCTAGCGGGAGATACACAGATACGCAGTATTTT. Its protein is CSASGRYTDTQYF.

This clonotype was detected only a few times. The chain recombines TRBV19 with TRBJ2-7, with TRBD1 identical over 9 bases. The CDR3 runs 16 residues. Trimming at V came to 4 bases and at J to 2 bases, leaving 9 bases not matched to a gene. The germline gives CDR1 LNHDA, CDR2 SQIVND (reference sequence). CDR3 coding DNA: TGTGCCAGTAGTAACCCTACAGGGGGCAACACCTACGAGCAGTACTTC. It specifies CASSNPTGGNTYEQYF.

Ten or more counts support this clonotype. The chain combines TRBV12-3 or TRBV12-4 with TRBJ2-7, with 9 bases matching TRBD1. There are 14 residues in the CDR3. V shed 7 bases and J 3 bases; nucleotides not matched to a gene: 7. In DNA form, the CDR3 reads TGTGCCAGCATTAGGACAGGGGTGGACTACGAGCAGTACTTC. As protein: CASIRTGVDYEQYF.

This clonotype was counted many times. The CDR3 region has the DNA TGCAGCCTGTGGTGGTCGGCGGACTACAATGAGCAGTTCTTC. As protein: CSLWWSADYNEQFF. V is TRBV20-1 and J is TRBJ2-1; D remains unclear. The CDR3 totals 14 residues. CDR1 and CDR2 (germline): DFQATT, SNEGSKA (reference sequence).

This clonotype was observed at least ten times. The CDR3 loop is CATSRDGTVSYEQYF. CDR3 nucleotide sequence: TGTGCCACCAGCAGGGACGGGACGGTCTCCTACGAGCAGTACTTC. The chain carries TRBV15 and TRBJ2-7; D possibly uses TRBD1 or TRBD2 (5 bases each). V was trimmed by 3 bases and J by 0 bases, leaving 12 bases between them. CDR1 and CDR2 from the germline V gene are LNHNV and YYDKDF (reference sequence). This CDR3 contains 15 residues.

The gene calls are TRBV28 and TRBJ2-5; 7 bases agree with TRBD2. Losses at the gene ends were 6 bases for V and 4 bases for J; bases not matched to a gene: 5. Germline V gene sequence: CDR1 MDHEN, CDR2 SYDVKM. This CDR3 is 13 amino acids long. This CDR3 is CASRTGGLETQYF. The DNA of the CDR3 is TGTGCCAGCAGAACGGGAGGTCTAGAGACCCAGTACTTC.

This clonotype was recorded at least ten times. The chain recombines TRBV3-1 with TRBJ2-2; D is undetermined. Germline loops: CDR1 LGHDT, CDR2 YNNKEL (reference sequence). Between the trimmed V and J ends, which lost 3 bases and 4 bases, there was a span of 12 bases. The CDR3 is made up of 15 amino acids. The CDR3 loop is CASSHRRVPTGELFF. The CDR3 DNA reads TGTGCCAGCAGCCATCGTCGGGTCCCCACCGGGGAGCTGTTTTTT.

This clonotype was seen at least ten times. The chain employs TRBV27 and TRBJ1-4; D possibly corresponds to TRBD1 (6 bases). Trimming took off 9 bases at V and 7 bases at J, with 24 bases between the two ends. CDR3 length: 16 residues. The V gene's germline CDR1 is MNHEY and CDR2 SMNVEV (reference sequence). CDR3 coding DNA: TGTGCCAGTTTCCCCGGAGGCGCCAGGGGCCCTGAAAAACTGTTTTTT. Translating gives CASFPGGARGPEKLFF. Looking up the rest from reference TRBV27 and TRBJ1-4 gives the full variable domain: EAQVTQNPRYLITVTGKKLTVTCSQNMNHEYMSWYRQDPGLGLRQIYYSMNVEVTDKGDVPEGYKVSRKEKRNFPLILESPSPNQTSLYFCASFPGGARGPEKLFFGSGTQLSVL.

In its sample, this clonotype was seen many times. The CDR3 here is CASIPTVTLTYEQYF. In DNA form, the CDR3 reads TGTGCCAGCATCCCGACAGTCACACTAACCTACGAGCAGTACTTC. The chain couples TRBV28 to TRBJ2-7, with D possibly matching TRBD1 (5 bases). The CDR3 is 15 residues long. Germline-derived CDR1 and CDR2 are MDHEN and SYDVKM. Between the trimmed V and J ends, which lost 7 bases and 2 bases, there was a span of 18 bases.